Below, one T cell receptor beta chain is given with its context. The record originates from a study of shared T cell receptors in the human thymus. This CDR3 is built from 16 residues. V was trimmed by 5 bases and J by 0 bases, leaving 14 bases between them. The germline CDR1 and CDR2 sequences are SGHVS and FNYEAQ. Libraries were prepared by immunoSEQ multiplex PCR; TCRdb keeps only in-frame clonotypes and omits some of them. The sample has roughly 660,000 clones; 85% to 90% are singletons. These data are also associated with another study on human thymus T cells.

This receptor was taken from a boy less than two years old with a congenital heart defect. The chain employs TRBV7-6 and TRBJ1-3; D ambiguous. Sequencing used thymocytes. CDR3 sequence (DNA): TGTGCCAGCAGCCTCTCCCACGGAGACTCTGGAAACACCATATATTTT. Translation gives CASSLSHGDSGNTIYF.